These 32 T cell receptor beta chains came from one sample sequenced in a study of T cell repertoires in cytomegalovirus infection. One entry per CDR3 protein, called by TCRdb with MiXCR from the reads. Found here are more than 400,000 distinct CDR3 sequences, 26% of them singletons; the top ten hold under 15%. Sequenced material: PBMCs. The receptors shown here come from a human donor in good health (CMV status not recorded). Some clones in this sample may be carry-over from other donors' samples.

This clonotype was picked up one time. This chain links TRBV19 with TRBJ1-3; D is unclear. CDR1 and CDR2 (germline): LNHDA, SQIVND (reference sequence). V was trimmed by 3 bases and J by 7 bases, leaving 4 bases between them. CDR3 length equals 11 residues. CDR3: CASSIKNTIYF. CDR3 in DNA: TGTGCCAGTAGTATCAAGAACACCATATATTTT. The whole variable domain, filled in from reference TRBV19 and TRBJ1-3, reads DGGITQSPKYLFRKEGQNVTLSCEQNLNHDAMYWYRQDPGQGLRLIYYSQIVNDFQKGDIAEGYSVSREKKESFPLTVTSAQKNPTAFYLCASSIKNTIYFGEGSWLTVV.

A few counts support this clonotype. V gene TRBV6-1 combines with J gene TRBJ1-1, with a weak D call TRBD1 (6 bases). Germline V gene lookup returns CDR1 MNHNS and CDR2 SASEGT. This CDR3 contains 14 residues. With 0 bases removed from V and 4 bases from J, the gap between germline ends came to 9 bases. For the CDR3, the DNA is TGTGCCAGCAGTGAAGCCCAGGGGATCACTGAAGCTTTCTTT. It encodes CASSEAQGITEAFF.

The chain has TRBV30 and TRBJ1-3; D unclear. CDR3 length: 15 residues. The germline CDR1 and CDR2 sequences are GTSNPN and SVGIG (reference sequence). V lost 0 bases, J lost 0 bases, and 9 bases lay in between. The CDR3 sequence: CAWSVTITSGNTIYF. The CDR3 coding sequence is TGTGCCTGGAGTGTGACCATAACCTCTGGAAACACCATATATTTT.

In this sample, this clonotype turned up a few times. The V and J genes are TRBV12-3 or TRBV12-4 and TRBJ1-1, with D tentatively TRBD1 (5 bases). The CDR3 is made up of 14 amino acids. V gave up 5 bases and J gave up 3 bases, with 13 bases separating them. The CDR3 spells CASSITGGDTEAFF. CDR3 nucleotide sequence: TGTGCCAGCAGTATTACAGGTGGGGACACTGAAGCTTTCTTT.

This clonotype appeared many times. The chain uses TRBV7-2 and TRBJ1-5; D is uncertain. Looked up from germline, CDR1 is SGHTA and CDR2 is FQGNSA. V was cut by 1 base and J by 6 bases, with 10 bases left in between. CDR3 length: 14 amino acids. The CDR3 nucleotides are TGTGCCAGCAGCTTAGGCGGAGGGCTTCAGCCCCAGCATTTT. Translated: CASSLGGGLQPQHF. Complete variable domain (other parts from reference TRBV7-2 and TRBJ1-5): GAGVSQSPSNKVTEKGKDVELRCDPISGHTALYWYRQSLGQGLEFLIYFQGNSAPDKSGLPSDRFSAERTGGSVSTLTIQRTQQEDSAVYLCASSLGGGLQPQHFGDGTRLSIL.

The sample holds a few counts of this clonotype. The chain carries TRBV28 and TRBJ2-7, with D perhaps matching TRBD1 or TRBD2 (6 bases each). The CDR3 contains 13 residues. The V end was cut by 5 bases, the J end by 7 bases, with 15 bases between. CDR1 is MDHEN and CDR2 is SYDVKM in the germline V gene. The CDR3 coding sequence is TGTGCCAGCAGTCGGAGGGGGGCTTGGGAGCAGTACTTC. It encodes CASSRRGAWEQYF.

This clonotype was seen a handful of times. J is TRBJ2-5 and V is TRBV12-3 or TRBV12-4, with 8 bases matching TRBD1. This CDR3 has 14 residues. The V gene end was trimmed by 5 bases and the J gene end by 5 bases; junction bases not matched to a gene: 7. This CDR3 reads CASSDRGISETQYF. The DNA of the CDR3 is TGTGCCAGCAGTGACAGGGGTATATCGGAGACCCAGTACTTC.

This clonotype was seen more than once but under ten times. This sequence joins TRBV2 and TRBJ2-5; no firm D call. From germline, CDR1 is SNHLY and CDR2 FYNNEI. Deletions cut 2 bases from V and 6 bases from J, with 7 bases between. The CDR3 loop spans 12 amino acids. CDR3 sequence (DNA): TGTGCCAGCAGTGAAATGTGGCAGACCCAGTACTTC. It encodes CASSEMWQTQYF. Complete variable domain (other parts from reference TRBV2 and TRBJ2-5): EPEVTQTPSHQVTQMGQEVILRCVPISNHLYFYWYRQILGQKVEFLVSFYNNEISEKSEIFDDQFSVERPDGSNFTLKIRSTKLEDSAMYFCASSEMWQTQYFGPGTRLLVL.

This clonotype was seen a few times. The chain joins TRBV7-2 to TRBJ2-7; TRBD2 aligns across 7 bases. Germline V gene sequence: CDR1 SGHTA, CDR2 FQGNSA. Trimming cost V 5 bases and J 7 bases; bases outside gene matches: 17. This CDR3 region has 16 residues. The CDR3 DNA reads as TGTGCCAGCAGCGCACATCTGGGGACTACTGCTAGGGAGCAGTACTTC. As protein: CASSAHLGTTAREQYF. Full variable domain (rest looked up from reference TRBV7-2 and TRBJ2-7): GAGVSQSPSNKVTEKGKDVELRCDPISGHTALYWYRQSLGQGLEFLIYFQGNSAPDKSGLPSDRFSAERTGGSVSTLTIQRTQQEDSAVYLCASSAHLGTTAREQYFGPGTRLTVT.

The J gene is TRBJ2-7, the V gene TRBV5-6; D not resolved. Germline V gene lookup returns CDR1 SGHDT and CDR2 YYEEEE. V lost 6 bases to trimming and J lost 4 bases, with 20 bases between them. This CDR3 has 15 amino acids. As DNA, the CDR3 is TGTGCCAGCAAGAGGTCAAGAGGTTATCGGTACGAGCAGTACTTC. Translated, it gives CASKRSRGYRYEQYF.

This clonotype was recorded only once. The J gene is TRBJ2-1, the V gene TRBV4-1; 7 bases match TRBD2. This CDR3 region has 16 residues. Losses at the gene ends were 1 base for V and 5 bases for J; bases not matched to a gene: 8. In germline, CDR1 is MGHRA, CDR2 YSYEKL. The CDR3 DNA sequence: TGCGCCAGCAGCCAAGTGCGCCTAGCGGAAAACAATGAGCAGTTCTTC. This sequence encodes CASSQVRLAENNEQFF.

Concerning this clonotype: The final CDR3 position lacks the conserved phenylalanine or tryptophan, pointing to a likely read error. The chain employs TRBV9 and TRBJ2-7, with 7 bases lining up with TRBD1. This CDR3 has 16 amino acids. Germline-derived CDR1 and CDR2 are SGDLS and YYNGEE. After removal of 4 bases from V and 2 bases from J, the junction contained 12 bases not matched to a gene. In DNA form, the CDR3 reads TGTGCCAGCAGCCACGGTCCAGGGGGAAAGACCTACGAGCAGTACTTA. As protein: CASSHGPGGKTYEQYL.

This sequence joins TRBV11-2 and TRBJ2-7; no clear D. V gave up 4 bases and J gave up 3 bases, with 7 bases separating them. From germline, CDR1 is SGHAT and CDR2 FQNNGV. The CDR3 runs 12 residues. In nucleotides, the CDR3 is TGTGCCAGCAGCTCCATCCGCTACGAGCAGTACGTC. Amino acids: CASSSIRYEQYV.

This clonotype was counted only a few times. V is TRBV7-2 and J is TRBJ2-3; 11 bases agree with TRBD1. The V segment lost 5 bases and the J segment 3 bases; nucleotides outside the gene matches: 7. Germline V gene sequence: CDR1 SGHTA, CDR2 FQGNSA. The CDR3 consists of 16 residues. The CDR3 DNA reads TGTGCCAGCAGCAGGGGACAGGGGGAAGGTACAGATACGCAGTATTTT. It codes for CASSRGQGEGTDTQYF.

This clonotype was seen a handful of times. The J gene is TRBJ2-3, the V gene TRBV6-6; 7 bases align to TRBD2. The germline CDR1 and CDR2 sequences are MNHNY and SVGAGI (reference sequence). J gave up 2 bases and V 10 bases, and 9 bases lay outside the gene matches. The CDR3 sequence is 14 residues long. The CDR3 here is CATTFGTTTDTQYF. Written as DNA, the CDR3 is TGTGCCACAACCTTCGGGACTACCACAGATACGCAGTATTTT.

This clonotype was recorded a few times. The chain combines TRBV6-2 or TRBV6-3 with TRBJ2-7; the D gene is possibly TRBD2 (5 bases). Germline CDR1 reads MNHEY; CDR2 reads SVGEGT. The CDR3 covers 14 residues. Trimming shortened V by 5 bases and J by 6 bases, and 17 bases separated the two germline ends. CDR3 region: CASSTHRGLTEQYV. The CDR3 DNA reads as TGTGCCAGCAGTACCCATCGGGGTTTGACCGAGCAGTACGTC.

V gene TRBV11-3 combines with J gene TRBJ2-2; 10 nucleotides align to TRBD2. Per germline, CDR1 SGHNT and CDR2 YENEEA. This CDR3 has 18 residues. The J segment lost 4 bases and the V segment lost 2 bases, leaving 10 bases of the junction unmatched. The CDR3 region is CASSLLSSGRGSTGELFF. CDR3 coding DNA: TGTGCCAGCAGCTTACTCTCTAGCGGGAGAGGAAGCACCGGGGAGCTGTTTTTT.

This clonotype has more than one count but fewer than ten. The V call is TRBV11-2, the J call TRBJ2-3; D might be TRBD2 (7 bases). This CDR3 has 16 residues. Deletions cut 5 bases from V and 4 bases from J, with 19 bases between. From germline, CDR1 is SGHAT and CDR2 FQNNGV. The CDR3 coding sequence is TGTGCCAGCAGCCCCCGAGGGGGGGCTGGTTCAGATACGCAGTATTTT. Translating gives CASSPRGGAGSDTQYF. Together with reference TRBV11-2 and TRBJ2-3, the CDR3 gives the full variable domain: EAGVAQSPRYKIIEKRQSVAFWCNPISGHATLYWYQQILGQGPKLLIQFQNNGVVDDSQLPKDRFSAERLKGVDSTLKIQPAKLEDSAVYLCASSPRGGAGSDTQYFGPGTRLTVL.

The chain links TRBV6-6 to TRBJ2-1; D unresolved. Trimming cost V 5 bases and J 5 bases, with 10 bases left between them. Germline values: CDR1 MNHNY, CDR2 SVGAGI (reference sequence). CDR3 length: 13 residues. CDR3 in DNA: TGTGCCAGCAGTCCCGCCGATAACAATGAGCAGTTCTTC. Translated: CASSPADNNEQFF.

Here the CDR3 DNA reads TGTGCCAGCAGCTCCAACAGAGGCGATGAGCAGTTCTTC. Translating gives CASSSNRGDEQFF. This chain connects TRBV7-7 to TRBJ2-1, with unresolved D. The CDR3 has 13 amino acids. The V end was cut by 4 bases, the J end by 8 bases, with 12 bases between. CDR1 and CDR2 (germline): SSHAT, FNYEAQ (reference sequence).

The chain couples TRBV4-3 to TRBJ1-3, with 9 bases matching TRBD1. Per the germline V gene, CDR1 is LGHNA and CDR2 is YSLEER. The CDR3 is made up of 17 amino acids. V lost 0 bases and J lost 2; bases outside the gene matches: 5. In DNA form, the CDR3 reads TGCGCCAGCAGCCAAGATGTAGGGACAGGGACTGGAAACACCATATATTTT. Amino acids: CASSQDVGTGTGNTIYF.

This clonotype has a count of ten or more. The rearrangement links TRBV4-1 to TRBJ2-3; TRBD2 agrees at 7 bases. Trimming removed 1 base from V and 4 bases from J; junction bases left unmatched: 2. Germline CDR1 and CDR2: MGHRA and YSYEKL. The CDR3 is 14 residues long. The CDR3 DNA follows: TGCGCCAGCAGCCAAGTACGGGGGGCAGATACGCAGTATTTT. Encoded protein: CASSQVRGADTQYF.

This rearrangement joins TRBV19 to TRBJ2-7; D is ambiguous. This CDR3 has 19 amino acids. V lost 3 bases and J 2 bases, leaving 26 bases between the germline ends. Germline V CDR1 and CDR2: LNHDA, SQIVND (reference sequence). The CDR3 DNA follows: TGTGCCAGTAGTATCTACCTGGTGTCGGTTCTGTTTGCACCCTACGAGCAGTACTTC. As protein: CASSIYLVSVLFAPYEQYF.

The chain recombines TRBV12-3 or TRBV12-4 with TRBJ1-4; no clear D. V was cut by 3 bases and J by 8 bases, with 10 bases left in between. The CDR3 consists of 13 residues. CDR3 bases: TGTGCCAGCAGTTTGGGAGGCCTGGAAAAACTGTTTTTT. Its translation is CASSLGGLEKLFF.

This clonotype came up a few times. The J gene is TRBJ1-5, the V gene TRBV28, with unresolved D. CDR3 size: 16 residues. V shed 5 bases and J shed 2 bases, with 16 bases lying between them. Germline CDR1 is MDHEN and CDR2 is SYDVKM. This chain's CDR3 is CASSPIRLRRNQPQHF. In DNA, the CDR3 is TGTGCCAGCAGTCCAATACGCCTTCGACGCAATCAGCCCCAGCATTTT.

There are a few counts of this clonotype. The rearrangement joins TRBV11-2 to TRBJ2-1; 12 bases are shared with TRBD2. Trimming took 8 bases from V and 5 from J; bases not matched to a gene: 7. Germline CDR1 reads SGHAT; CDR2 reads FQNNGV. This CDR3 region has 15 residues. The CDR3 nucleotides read TGTGCCAGCTTAGGGCTAGCGGGAGGGCACAATGAGCAGTTCTTC. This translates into CASLGLAGGHNEQFF.

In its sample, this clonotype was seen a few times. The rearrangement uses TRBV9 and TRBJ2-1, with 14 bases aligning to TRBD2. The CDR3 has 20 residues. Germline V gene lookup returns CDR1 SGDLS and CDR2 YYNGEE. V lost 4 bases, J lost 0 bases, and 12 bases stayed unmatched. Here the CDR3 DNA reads TGTGCCAGCAGCTTCCGGGGGGGACTAGCGGGAGACCCCTCCTACAATGAGCAGTTCTTC. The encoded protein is CASSFRGGLAGDPSYNEQFF.

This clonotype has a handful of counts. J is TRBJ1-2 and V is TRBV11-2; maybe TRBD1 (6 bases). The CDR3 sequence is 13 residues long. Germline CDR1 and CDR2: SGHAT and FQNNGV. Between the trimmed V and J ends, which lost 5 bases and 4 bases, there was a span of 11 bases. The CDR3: CASSQDSSYGYTF. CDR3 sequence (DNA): TGTGCCAGCAGCCAGGACAGTTCCTATGGCTACACCTTC. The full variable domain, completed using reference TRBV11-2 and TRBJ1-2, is EAGVAQSPRYKIIEKRQSVAFWCNPISGHATLYWYQQILGQGPKLLIQFQNNGVVDDSQLPKDRFSAERLKGVDSTLKIQPAKLEDSAVYLCASSQDSSYGYTFGSGTRLTVV.

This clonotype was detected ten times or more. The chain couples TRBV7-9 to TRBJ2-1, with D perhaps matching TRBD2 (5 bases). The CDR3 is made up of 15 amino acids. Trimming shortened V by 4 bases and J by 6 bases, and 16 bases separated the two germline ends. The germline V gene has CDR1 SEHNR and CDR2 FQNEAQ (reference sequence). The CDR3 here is CASSSPREDANEQFF. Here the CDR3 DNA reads TGTGCCAGCAGCTCTCCACGGGAAGACGCCAATGAGCAGTTCTTC.

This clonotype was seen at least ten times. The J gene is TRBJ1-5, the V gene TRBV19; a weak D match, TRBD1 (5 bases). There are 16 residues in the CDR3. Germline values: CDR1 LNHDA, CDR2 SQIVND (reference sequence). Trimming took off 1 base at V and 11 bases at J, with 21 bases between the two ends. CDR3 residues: CASSIAKTDPGGAQHF. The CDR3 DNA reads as TGTGCCAGTAGTATAGCTAAGACGGACCCCGGGGGAGCCCAGCATTTT.

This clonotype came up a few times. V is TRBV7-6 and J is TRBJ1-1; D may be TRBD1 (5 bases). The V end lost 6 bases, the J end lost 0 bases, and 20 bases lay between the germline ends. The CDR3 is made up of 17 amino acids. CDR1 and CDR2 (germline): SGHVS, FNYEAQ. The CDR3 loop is CASRSGPGSILNTEAFF. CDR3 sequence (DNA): TGTGCCAGCAGATCAGGGCCGGGGTCCATCCTGAACACTGAAGCTTTCTTT.

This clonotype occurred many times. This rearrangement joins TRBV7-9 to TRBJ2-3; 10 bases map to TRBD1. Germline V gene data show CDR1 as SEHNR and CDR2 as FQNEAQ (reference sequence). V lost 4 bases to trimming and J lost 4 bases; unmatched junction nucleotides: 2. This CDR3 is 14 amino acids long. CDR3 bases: TGTGCCAGCAGCTCAGGACAGGGGGCAGATACGCAGTATTTT. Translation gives CASSSGQGADTQYF.